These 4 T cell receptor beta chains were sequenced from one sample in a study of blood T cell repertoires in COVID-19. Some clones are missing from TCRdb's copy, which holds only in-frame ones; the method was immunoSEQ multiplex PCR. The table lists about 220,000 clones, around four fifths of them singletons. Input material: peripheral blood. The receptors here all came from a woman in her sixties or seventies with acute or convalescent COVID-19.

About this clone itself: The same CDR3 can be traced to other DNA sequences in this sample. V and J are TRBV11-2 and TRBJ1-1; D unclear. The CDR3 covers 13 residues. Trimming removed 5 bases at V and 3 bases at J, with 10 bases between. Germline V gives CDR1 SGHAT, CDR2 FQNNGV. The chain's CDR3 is CASSPRRDTEAFF. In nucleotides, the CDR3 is TGTGCCAGCAGCCCAAGGAGAGACACTGAAGCTTTCTTT.

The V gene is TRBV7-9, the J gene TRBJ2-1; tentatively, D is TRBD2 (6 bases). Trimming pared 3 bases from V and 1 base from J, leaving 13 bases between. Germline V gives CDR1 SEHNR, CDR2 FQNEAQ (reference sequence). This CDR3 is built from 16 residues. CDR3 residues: CASSFSRLGSYNEQFF. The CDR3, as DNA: TGTGCCAGCAGCTTTTCACGACTAGGATCCTACAATGAGCAGTTCTTC.

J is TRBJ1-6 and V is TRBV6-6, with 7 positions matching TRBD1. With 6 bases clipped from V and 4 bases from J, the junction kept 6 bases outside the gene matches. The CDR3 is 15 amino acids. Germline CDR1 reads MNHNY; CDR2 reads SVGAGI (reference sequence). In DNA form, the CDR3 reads TGTGCCAGCAGCGCGGACAGGATTTATAATTCACCCCTCCACTTT. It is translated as CASSADRIYNSPLHF.

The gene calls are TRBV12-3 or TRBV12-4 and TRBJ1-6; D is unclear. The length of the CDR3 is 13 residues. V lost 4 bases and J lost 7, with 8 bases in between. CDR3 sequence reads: CASSWAENSPLHF. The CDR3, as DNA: TGTGCCAGCAGTTGGGCAGAGAATTCACCCCTCCACTTT.